The 10 T cell receptor beta chains in this list originate from one sample, sequenced in a study of blood T cell repertoires in COVID-19. Sequencing was performed with immunoSEQ multiplex PCR; in TCRdb, only in-frame clones are kept and a portion is missing. Of tens of thousands of clones listed, roughly nine tenths are singletons. Sequencing input: peripheral blood. These receptor sequences come from a man aged 45-60 years with active or convalescent COVID-19.

This chain uses TRBV4-3 with TRBJ1-4, with TRBD1 matching 8 bases. V trimming: 1 base; J trimming: 8 bases; junction bases outside the gene matches: 6. This CDR3 has 15 amino acids. Germline-derived CDR1 and CDR2 are LGHNA and YSLEER. The CDR3 is CASSQGTGTWEKLFF. CDR3 coding DNA: TGCGCCAGCAGCCAAGGGACAGGGACGTGGGAAAAACTGTTTTTT.

The CDR3 DNA follows: TGCAGCGTTGGGGGACTAGCGTCCCACGAGCAGTACTTC. It yields the protein CSVGGLASHEQYF. The chain carries TRBV29-1 and TRBJ2-7, with TRBD2 identical over 10 bases. Looked up from germline, CDR1 is SQVTM and CDR2 is ANQGSEA. The CDR3 runs to 13 residues. V dropped 4 bases and J dropped 5; count of bases not matched to a gene: 5.

The V gene is TRBV28, the J gene TRBJ2-1, with 11 bases fitting TRBD2. The CDR3 runs 16 residues. Germline assignment: CDR1 MDHEN and CDR2 SYDVKM. Germline trimming cut 5 bases from V and 7 bases from J; bases unmatched to any gene: 10. CDR3 DNA: TGTGCCAGCAGTATTGGGACTAGCGGTCCCGGGAATGAGCAGTTCTTC. Translation: CASSIGTSGPGNEQFF.

V and J are TRBV6-5 and TRBJ1-2, with D hard to call. Per germline, CDR1 MNHEY and CDR2 SVGAGI. Trimming cost V 6 bases and J 0 bases, with 8 bases left between them. The CDR3 sequence is 13 residues long. The CDR3 is CASSRGANYGYTF. CDR3 in DNA: TGTGCCAGCAGCCGCGGGGCTAACTATGGCTACACCTTC.

This rearrangement joins TRBV4-1 to TRBJ1-4, with 10 bases matching TRBD1. Germline CDR1 and CDR2: MGHRA and YSYEKL. The CDR3 has 16 amino acids. The ends lost 3 bases at V and 8 bases at J; junction bases unmatched: 9. CDR3 in amino acids: CASSHMTGGDVEKLFF. CDR3 nucleotide sequence: TGCGCCAGCAGCCACATGACAGGGGGCGATGTCGAAAAACTGTTTTTT.

The chain combines TRBV7-9 with TRBJ2-3; TRBD2 might be the D (5 bases). Trimming pared 2 bases from V and 3 bases from J, leaving 18 bases between. This CDR3 spans 17 amino acids. Germline-derived CDR1 and CDR2 are SEHNR and FQNEAQ (reference sequence). The CDR3 DNA reads TGTGCCAGCAGCTTATCGGGCGGGTCCCCTCTTACAGATACGCAGTATTTT. It translates to CASSLSGGSPLTDTQYF.

This clone was counted a few times. The rearrangement joins TRBV5-1 to TRBJ1-1; TRBD1 is a possible D gene (5 bases). The length of the CDR3 is 13 residues. The germline V and J ends were trimmed by 1 base and 7 bases, with 11 bases remaining between them. CDR1 is SGHRS and CDR2 is YFSETQ in the germline V gene. CDR3 DNA sequence: TGCGCCAGCAGCTTGTTAGGGGCCAGTGAAGCTTTCTTT. It encodes CASSLLGASEAFF.

The chain uses TRBV7-9 and TRBJ2-7, with 9 bases that match TRBD1. V was pared by 0 bases and J by 6 bases, with 9 bases of the junction left unmatched. This CDR3 spans 16 amino acids. Germline lookup yields CDR1 SEHNR and CDR2 FQNEAQ (reference sequence). In DNA form, the CDR3 reads TGTGCCAGCAGCTTAGCGATTGGGACAGGGTTAGGCGAGCAGTACTTC. Its translation: CASSLAIGTGLGEQYF. The whole variable domain, remainder taken from reference TRBV7-9 and TRBJ2-7, is DTGVSQNPRHKITKRGQNVTFRCDPISEHNRLYWYRQTLGQGPEFLTYFQNEAQLEKSRLLSDRFSAERPKGSFSTLEIQRTEQGDSAMYLCASSLAIGTGLGEQYFGPGTRLTVT.

The chain couples TRBV11-2 to TRBJ2-1; TRBD2 is a possible D gene (5 bases). Trimming took 5 bases from V and 5 from J, leaving 22 bases between them. This CDR3 is 17 amino acids long. CDR1 is SGHAT, CDR2 FQNNGV, per germline. The CDR3 sequence is CASSPRGLRLMNNEQFF. The CDR3 DNA follows: TGTGCCAGCAGCCCACGGGGATTGCGGTTGATGAACAATGAGCAGTTCTTC.

This rearrangement joins TRBV3-1 (or the pseudogene TRBV3-2) to TRBJ2-7; D remains ambiguous. The CDR3 is 12 residues long. Trimming removed 1 base from V and 2 bases from J, with 3 bases in between. CDR1 and CDR2 (germline): LGHDT, YNNKEL (reference sequence). The CDR3 spells CASSQATYEQYF. The CDR3, as DNA: TGTGCCAGCAGCCAAGCTACCTACGAGCAGTACTTC.